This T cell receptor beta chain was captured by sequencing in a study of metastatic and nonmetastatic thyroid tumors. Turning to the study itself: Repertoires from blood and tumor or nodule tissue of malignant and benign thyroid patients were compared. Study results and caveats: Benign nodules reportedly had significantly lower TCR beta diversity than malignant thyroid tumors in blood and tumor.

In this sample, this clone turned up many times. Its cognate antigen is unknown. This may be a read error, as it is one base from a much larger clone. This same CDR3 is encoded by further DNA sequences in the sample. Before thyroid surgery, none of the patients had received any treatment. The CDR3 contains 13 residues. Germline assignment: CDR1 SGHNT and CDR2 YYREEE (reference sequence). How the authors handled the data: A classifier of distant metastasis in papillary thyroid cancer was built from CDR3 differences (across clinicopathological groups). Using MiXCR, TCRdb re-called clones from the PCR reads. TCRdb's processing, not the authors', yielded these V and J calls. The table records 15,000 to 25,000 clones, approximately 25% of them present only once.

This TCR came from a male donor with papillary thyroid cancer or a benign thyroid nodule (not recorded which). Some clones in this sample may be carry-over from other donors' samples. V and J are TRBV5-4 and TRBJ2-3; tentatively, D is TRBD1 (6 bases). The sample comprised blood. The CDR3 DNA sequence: TGCGCCAGCAGACCTCAGGGGAGCGATACGCAGTATTTT. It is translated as CASRPQGSDTQYF. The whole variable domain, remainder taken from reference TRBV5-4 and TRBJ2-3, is ETGVTQSPTHLIKTRGQQVTLRCSSQSGHNTVSWYQQALGQGPQFIFQYYREEENGRGNFPPRFSGLQFPNYSSELNVNALELDDSALYLCASRPQGSDTQYFGPGTRLTVL.